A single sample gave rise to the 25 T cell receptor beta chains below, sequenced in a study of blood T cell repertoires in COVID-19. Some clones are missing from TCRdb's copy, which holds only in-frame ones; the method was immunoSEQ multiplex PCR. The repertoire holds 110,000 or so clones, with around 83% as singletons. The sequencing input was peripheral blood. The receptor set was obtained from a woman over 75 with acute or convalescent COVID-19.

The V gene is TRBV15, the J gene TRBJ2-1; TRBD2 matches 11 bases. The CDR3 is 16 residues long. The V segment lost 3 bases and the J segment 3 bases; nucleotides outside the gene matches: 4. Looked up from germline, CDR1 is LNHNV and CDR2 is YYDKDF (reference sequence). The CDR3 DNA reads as TGTGCCACCAGCAGGGCGGGACTAGCGGACTACAATGAGCAGTTCTTC. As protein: CATSRAGLADYNEQFF.

CDR3 sequence reads: CASTQGRGRETQYF. The CDR3, as DNA: TGTGCCAGCACCCAGGGGCGCGGCCGGGAGACCCAGTACTTC. J is TRBJ2-5 and V is TRBV11-2; TRBD1 might be the D (6 bases). The CDR3 spans 14 residues. Trimming took 7 bases from V and 5 from J, leaving 17 bases between them. Germline CDR1 and CDR2: SGHAT and FQNNGV.

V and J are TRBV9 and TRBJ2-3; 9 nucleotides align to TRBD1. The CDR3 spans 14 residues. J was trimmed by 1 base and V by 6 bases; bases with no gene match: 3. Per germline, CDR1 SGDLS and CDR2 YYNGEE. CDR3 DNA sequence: TGTGCCAGCACTAGGGACAGGGGCACAGATACGCAGTATTTT. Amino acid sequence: CASTRDRGTDTQYF.

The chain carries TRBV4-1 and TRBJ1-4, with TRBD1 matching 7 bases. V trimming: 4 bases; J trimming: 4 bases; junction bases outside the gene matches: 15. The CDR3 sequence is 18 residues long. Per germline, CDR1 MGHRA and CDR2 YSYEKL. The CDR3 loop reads CASSLEGQPALINEKLFF. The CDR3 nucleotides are TGCGCCAGCAGCCTCGAGGGACAGCCTGCGTTAATTAATGAAAAACTGTTTTTT.

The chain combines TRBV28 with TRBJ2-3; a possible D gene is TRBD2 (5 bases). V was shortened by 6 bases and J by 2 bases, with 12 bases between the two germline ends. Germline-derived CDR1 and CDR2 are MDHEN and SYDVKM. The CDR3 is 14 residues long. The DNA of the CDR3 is TGTGCCAGCAGGGACTCGGACCACACAGATACGCAGTATTTT. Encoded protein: CASRDSDHTDTQYF.

Written as DNA, the CDR3 is TGTGCCACCAGTGATTTGCCCGGGAGAGATGATACGCAGTATTTT. This gives the protein CATSDLPGRDDTQYF. The gene calls are TRBV24-1 and TRBJ2-3; D may be TRBD2 (6 bases). The germline CDR1 and CDR2 sequences are KGHDR and SFDVKD. Trimming cost V 0 bases and J 6 bases, with 12 bases left between them. The CDR3 has 15 amino acids.

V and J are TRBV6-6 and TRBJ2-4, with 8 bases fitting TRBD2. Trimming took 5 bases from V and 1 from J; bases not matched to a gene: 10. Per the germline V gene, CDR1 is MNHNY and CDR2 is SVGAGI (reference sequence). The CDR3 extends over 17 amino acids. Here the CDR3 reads CASSPVGSGTAKNIQYF. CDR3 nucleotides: TGTGCCAGCAGTCCCGTGGGTAGCGGGACGGCCAAAAACATTCAGTACTTC.

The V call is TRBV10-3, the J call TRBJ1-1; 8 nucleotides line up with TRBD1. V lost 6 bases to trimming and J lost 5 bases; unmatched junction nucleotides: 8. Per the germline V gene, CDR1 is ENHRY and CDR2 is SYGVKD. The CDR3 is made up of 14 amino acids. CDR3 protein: CAISRQGIETEAFF. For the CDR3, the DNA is TGTGCCATCAGCCGACAGGGGATTGAAACTGAAGCTTTCTTT.

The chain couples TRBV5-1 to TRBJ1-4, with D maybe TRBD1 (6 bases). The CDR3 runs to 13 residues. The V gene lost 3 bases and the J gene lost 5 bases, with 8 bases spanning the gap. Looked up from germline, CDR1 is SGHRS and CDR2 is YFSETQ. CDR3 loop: CASSSDRNEKLFF. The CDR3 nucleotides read TGCGCCAGCAGCTCGGACAGAAATGAAAAACTGTTTTTT.

In DNA form, the CDR3 reads TGTGCCATTGGCCCGGAGGCCTTCAATCAGCCCCAGCATTTT. This sequence encodes CAIGPEAFNQPQHF. The chain has TRBV10-3 and TRBJ1-5; no clear D gene. From germline, CDR1 is ENHRY and CDR2 SYGVKD. The V end lost 9 bases, the J end lost 3 bases, and 15 bases lay between the germline ends. The CDR3 has 14 amino acids.

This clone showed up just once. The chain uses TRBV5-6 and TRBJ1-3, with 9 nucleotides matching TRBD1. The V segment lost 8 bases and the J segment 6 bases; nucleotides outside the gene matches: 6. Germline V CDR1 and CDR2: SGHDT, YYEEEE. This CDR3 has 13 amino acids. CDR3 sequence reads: CASATGGENTIYF. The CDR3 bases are TGTGCCAGTGCCACAGGGGGCGAAAACACCATATATTTT.

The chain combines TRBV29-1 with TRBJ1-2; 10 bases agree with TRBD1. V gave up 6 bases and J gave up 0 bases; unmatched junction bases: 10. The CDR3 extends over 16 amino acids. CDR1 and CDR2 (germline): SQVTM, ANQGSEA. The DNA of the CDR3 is TGCAGCGTCCCTCCGGGACAGGGGAGTGCTAACTATGGCTACACCTTC. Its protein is CSVPPGQGSANYGYTF.

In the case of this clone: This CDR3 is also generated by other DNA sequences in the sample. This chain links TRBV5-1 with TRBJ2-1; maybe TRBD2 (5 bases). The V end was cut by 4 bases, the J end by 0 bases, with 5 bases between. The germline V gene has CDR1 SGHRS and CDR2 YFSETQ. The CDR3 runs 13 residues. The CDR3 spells CASSGSSYNEQFF. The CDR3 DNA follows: TGCGCCAGCAGCGGGAGCTCCTACAATGAGCAGTTCTTC.

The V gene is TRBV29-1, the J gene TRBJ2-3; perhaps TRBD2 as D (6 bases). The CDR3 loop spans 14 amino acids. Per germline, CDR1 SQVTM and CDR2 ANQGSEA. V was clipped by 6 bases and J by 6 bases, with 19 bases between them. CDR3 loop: CSVAGTQVFDTQYF. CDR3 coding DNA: TGCAGCGTAGCCGGGACTCAGGTCTTTGATACGCAGTATTTT.

The CDR3 spells CASSLYQEGEQYF. The CDR3 DNA follows: TGTGCCAGCAGTTTATATCAGGAGGGCGAGCAGTACTTC. V usage is TRBV27 and J usage is TRBJ2-7; TRBD2 is a possible D gene (6 bases). Trimming stripped 1 base from V and 6 bases from J, with 10 bases between. The length of the CDR3 is 13 residues. Germline lookup yields CDR1 MNHEY and CDR2 SMNVEV (reference sequence).

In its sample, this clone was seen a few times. This CDR3 is CASSTTGPETQYF. Written as DNA, the CDR3 is TGCGCCAGCAGCACGACAGGGCCAGAGACCCAGTACTTC. The V gene is TRBV5-1, the J gene TRBJ2-5, with 7 bases matching TRBD1. The CDR3 sequence is 13 residues long. Germline CDR1 and CDR2: SGHRS and YFSETQ. The V and J ends lost 4 bases and 4 bases, in that order; junction bases with no gene match: 4.

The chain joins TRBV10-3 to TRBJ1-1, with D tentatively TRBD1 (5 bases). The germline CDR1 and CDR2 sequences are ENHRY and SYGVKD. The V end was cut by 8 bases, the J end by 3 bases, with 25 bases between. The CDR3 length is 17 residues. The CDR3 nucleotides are TGTGCCATCCGAAGGGAGCGCAGGGAGGCCAGGGACACTGAAGCTTTCTTT. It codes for CAIRRERREARDTEAFF.

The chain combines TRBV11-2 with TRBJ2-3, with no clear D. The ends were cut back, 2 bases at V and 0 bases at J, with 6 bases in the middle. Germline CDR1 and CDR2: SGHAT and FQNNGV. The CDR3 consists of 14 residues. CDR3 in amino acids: CASSLSTSTDTQYF. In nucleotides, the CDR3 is TGTGCCAGCAGCTTATCCACTAGCACAGATACGCAGTATTTT. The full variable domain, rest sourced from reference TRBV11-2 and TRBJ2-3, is EAGVAQSPRYKIIEKRQSVAFWCNPISGHATLYWYQQILGQGPKLLIQFQNNGVVDDSQLPKDRFSAERLKGVDSTLKIQPAKLEDSAVYLCASSLSTSTDTQYFGPGTRLTVL.

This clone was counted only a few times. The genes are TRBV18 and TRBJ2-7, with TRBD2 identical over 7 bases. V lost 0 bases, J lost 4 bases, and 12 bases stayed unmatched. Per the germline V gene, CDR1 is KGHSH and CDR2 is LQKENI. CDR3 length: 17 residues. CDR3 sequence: CASSPPYPREQIYEQYF. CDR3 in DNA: TGTGCCAGCTCACCACCGTATCCGCGGGAGCAGATTTACGAGCAGTACTTC.

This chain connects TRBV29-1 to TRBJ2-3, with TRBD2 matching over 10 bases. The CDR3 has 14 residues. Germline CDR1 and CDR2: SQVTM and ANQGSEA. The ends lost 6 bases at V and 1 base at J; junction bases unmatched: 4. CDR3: CSVAGTSGTDTQYF. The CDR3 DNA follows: TGCAGCGTGGCCGGGACTAGCGGCACAGATACGCAGTATTTT.

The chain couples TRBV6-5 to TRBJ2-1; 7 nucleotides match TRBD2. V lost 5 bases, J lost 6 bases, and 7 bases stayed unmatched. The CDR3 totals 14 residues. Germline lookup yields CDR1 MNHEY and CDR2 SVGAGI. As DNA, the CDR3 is TGTGCCAGCAGTAGGGGAGCGGGATCCAATGAGCAGTTCTTC. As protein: CASSRGAGSNEQFF.

For the CDR3, the DNA is TGTGCCAGCAGCTTCGGGGACACTGAAGCTTTCTTT. Protein: CASSFGDTEAFF. The chain recombines TRBV11-3 with TRBJ1-1; D call uncertain. Trimming stripped 3 bases from V and 3 bases from J, with 5 bases between. The CDR3 is 12 amino acids. CDR1 and CDR2 from the germline V gene are SGHNT and YENEEA.

CDR3 region: CATSDPNYNEQFF. The CDR3 DNA is TGTGCCACCAGTGATCCAAATTACAATGAGCAGTTCTTC. The chain joins TRBV24-1 to TRBJ2-1; D gene uncertain. V lost 3 bases to trimming and J lost 4 bases, with 6 bases between them. There are 13 residues in the CDR3. From germline, CDR1 is KGHDR and CDR2 SFDVKD.

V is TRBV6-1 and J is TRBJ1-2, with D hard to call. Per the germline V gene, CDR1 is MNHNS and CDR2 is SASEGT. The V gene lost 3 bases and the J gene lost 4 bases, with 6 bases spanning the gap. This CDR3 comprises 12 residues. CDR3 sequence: CASSEAGYGYTF. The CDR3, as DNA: TGTGCCAGCAGTGAGGCGGGCTATGGCTACACCTTC.

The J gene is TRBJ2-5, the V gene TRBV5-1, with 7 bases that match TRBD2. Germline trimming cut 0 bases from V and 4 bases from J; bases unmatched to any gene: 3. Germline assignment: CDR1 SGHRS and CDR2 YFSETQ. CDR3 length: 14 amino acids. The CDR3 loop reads CASSLAAGAETQYF. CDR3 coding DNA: TGCGCCAGCAGCTTGGCCGCGGGAGCAGAGACCCAGTACTTC.